These T cell receptor beta chains were read from a single sample in a study of cytomegalovirus exposure and HLA in healthy donors. Sequencing was performed with immunoSEQ multiplex PCR; in TCRdb, only in-frame clones are kept and a portion is missing. The sample has 250,000 or so clones, over 70% seen once. Sequenced material: PBMCs. The receptors come from a woman aged 55-75 years in good health and CMV-seropositive. Each CDR3 is given with its conserved first and last residue. A D gene is named only where the DNA matches it firmly. The listing skips clone size in some rows; elsewhere it reads once, few, many or a size class.

TRBJ2-2 TRBV30 . . TGTGCCTGGAGTGGAGTCGGCACCGGGGAGCTGTTTTTT CAWSGVGTGELFF
TRBJ2-3 TRBV9 . . TGTGCCAGCAGCCCCCGGGGGAGTAAAACAGATACGCAGTATTTT CASSPRGSKTDTQYF
TRBJ2-2 TRBV7-2 TRBD2 . TGTGCCAGCAGCCTGACCGGGACTAGCGTCGGCGGGGAGCTGTTTTTT CASSLTGTSVGGELFF
TRBJ2-3 TRBV27 TRBD1 . TGTGCCAGCAGTCTGACAGGGACACCCACAGATACGCAGTATTTT CASSLTGTPTDTQYF
TRBJ2-7 TRBV28 TRBD2 . TGTGCCAGCAGCTTAGCGGGAGGAACCATCTACGAGCAGTACTTC CASSLAGGTIYEQYF
TRBJ2-6 TRBV7-9 TRBD1 . TGTTCCAGCAGGGACAGGAAGCCCTCTGGGGCCAACGTCCTGACTTTC CSSRDRKPSGANVLTF
TRBJ2-5 TRBV4-1 . . TGCGCCAGCAGCCAACCAGGGGTGGAGACCCAGTACTTC CASSQPGVETQYF
TRBJ1-1 TRBV19 TRBD1 . TGTGCCAGTAGGAAGGGACAGGGGGATACTGAAGCTTTCTTT CASRKGQGDTEAFF
TRBJ1-4 TRBV20-1 . . TGCAGTGGGATCCCGGGACGGGAGGTTTTT CSGIPGREVF
TRBJ2-2 TRBV11-3 . few TGTGCCAGCAGCCTGGGAGTAGATAGCGGGGAGCTGTTTTTT CASSLGVDSGELFF
TRBJ2-1 TRBV12-5 TRBD1 . TGTGCTAGTGGTGGGACAGGGTACAATGAGCAGTTCTTC CASGGTGYNEQFF
TRBJ1-4 TRBV5-5 TRBD1 . TGTGCCAGCAGAGGACAGGGGCGATCAACTAATGAAAAACTGTTTTTT CASRGQGRSTNEKLFF
TRBJ2-2 TRBV7-2 TRBD1 . TGTGCCAGCCCCGACAGGGGGCGTTCCACCGGGGAGCTGTTTTTT CASPDRGRSTGELFF
TRBJ2-2 TRBV5-1 . . TGCGCCAGCAGCTCACAGGGAGCCGGGGAGCTGTTTTTT CASSSQGAGELFF
TRBJ2-1 TRBV27 TRBD1 . TGTGCCAGCAGGCAGGGGGCAATATCCTACAATGAGCAGTTCTTC CASRQGAISYNEQFF
TRBJ2-1 TRBV18 TRBD1 . TGTGCCAGCTCACTTGGGACAGGGCGGACCGGGAGGTTCTTC CASSLGTGRTGRFF
TRBJ1-4 TRBV5-1 . . TGCGCCAGCAGGTCTCCCGACAGTTCAACTAATGAAAAACTGTTTTTT CASRSPDSSTNEKLFF
TRBJ2-1 TRBV5-1 TRBD1 few TGCGCCAGCAGTTTTTCCGGGACAGATTACAATGAGCAGTTCTTC CASSFSGTDYNEQFF
TRBJ2-2 TRBV28 . . TGTGCCAGCAGCCCTTTGGGGGAGCTGTTTTTT CASSPLGELFF